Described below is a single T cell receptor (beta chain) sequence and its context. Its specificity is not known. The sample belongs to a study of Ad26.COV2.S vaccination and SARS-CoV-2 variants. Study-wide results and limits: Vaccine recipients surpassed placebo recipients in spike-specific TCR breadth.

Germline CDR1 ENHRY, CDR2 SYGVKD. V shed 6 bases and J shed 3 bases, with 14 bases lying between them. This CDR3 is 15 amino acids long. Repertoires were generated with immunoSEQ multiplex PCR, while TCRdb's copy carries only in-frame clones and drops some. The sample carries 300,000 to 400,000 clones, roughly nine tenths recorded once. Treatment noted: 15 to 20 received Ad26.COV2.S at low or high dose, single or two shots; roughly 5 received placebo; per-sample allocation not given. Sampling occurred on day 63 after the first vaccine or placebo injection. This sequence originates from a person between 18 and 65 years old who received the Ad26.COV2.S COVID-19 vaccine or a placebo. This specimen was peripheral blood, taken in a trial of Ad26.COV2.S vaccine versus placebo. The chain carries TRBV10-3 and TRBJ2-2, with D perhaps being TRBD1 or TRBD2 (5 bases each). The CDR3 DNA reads TGTGCCATCAGGGTCGGGACGTTGGACACCGGGGAGCTGTTTTTT. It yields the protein CAIRVGTLDTGELFF.